This TCR beta chain was retrieved from a study of T-cell reconstitution after alpha-beta-depleted transplantation in children. Findings of the study overall: One year post-transplant, T-cell counts and diversity were largely derived from T cells produced anew.

Construction of the TCRbeta library involved unique molecular identifiers. Each CDR3 protein is one row after TCRdb ran MiXCR on the PCR reads. The table has 600,000 to 800,000 distinct CDR3 sequences, under 15% seen once; the top ten hold around 0.79%. This clonotype was detected many times. Its antigen remains unidentified. This TCR was recovered from a girl aged 2-10 years with congenital amegakaryocytic thrombocytopenia, due to receive a stem cell transplant. The material was PBMCs, obtained before TCRalphabeta/CD19-depleted stem cell transplant.

Here the CDR3 DNA reads TGTGCCAGCAGCTTAGAAGTGGATCAGCCCCAGCATTTT. This sequence encodes CASSLEVDQPQHF. The V gene is TRBV7-9, the J gene TRBJ1-5; no reliable D call. Germline CDR1 reads SEHNR; CDR2 reads FQNEAQ (reference sequence). Trimming took 1 base from V and 5 from J, leaving 6 bases between them. This CDR3 comprises 13 residues.